This T cell receptor (beta chain) was sequenced during a study of cytomegalovirus exposure and HLA in healthy donors. Overall study findings and caveats: The dataset shows that most TCR sequences were rare, while some public TCRs occurred in many donors. The authors enumerated over 150 TCR beta chains as linked to cytomegalovirus.

The germline CDR1 and CDR2 sequences are MNHEY and SMNVEV (reference sequence). CDR3 length: 15 residues. Trimming removed 6 bases from V and 2 bases from J, with 15 bases in between. TCRdb's table, derived via immunoSEQ multiplex PCR, lists solely in-frame clones and lacks some. The table includes around 100,000 clones, roughly 94% detected once. Concerning this clone itself: The antigen is unknown.

Sequencing was performed on PBMCs. The receptor comes from a woman aged 18-29 years in good health and CMV-seronegative. The J gene is TRBJ2-3, the V gene TRBV27, with D perhaps matching TRBD2 (5 bases). This CDR3 reads CASRYSAAFTDTQYF. In DNA form, the CDR3 reads TGTGCCAGCAGATATAGCGCCGCATTCACAGATACGCAGTATTTT.